This TCR beta chain was recorded in a study of early T cells in non-severe SARS-CoV-2 infection (dated by TCRdb to 2020 to 2022). Regarding the study in general: TCR sequencing used bulk RNA from unsorted whole blood, so alpha and beta chains could not be paired. Broader findings and caveats from the paper: VDJdb matching was skewed toward anti-spike CD8 responses and likely underestimated virus-specific expansions, missing private and CD4 specificities.

The CDR3 starts with the cysteine, ends with the phenylalanine, and has 14 residues. Kept here is only the CDR3 DNA, which spans 42 bases and is read in frame from base 1. The V end loses 2 bases and the J end loses 5 bases, and a stretch of 13 bases separates them. CDR1 is given as MNHNY and CDR2 as SVGAGI, both from the germline V gene (reference sequence). This clonotype was seen at least ten times. Its specific antigen is unknown. No qualities accompany the bases; no much larger clone lies one base away. Preparation of the library involved 5' RACE. The sequencer was a NextSeq 500. In the TCR library protocol, unique molecular identifiers were attached to individual cDNA molecules to correct for PCR bias and sequencing error. TCR alpha and beta chains were both sequenced, and the abundances of alpha and beta sequences in each sample were closely correlated with each other. On the study's bioinformatics: Decombinator V4 was used to annotate the V gene, J gene and CDR3 of the TCR sequences. Expanded TCRs were defined as changing significantly between any two time points under a Poisson model with p below 0.0001. Abundances of TCRs were expressed as counts per million after normalisation to the total number of TCRs sequenced in each sample. TRAV1-2 paired with TRAJ12, TRAJ20 or TRAJ33 defined MAIT TCRs, while TRAV10 paired with TRAJ18 defined iNKT TCRs. VDJdb, accessed on 1 November 2021, was searched for TCRs annotated for CMV, EBV and SARS-CoV-2, and TCRs annotated for more than one antigen were excluded. TCRdb took the public reads, trimmed them with fastp at Q25, ran MiXCR for clone calling and kept in-frame beta chains. Each entry merges the rows of one CDR3 protein and shows their most common DNA and genes. Here the V and J calls rest on TCRdb's processing, not on the authors' analysis. This sample gives 76,000 or so distinct CDR3 sequences in total; around 11% of them show up just once. The ten largest clones take up approximately 4.5% of the sample.

A case-control design nested within a healthcare worker cohort in London, UK, was used, with weekly nasopharyngeal swab PCR tests and blood sampling performed. Between 23 and 31 March 2020, the week of the UK lockdown, healthcare workers were enrolled and then followed up weekly for as long as 16 weeks. The source of this sequence is an adult who was a healthcare worker with PCR-confirmed SARS-CoV-2 infection or an uninfected control (not recorded which). The rearranged segments are TRBV6-6 and TRBJ2-7; the D segment could be TRBD2, given 7 matching bases. Sequences were obtained from whole blood. The DNA sequence is as follows: TGTGCCAGCAGTTACAAAGGGGGGGACCACGAGCAGTACTTC. Translated, this is CASSYKGGDHEQYF.